Following are 20 T cell receptor beta chains from one sample sequenced in a study of blood T cell repertoires in COVID-19. Profiled with immunoSEQ multiplex PCR; TCRdb holds only in-frame clones, not every one. The sample has under 200,000 clones, 70% to 80% seen once. Input material: peripheral blood. The origin of the receptors is a woman aged 40 to 50 with COVID-19, enrolled during active disease.

V gene TRBV5-6 combines with J gene TRBJ2-7; D gene ambiguous. V lost 1 base and J lost 3, with 11 bases in between. Germline V CDR1 and CDR2: SGHDT, YYEEEE. CDR3 length: 14 amino acids. CDR3 in DNA: TGTGCCAGCAGCTTGTTGCGTCGCTTCTACGAGCAGTACTTC. As protein: CASSLLRRFYEQYF.

The gene calls are TRBV11-1 and TRBJ2-5; D call uncertain. V gave up 5 bases and J gave up 6 bases, with 13 bases separating them. The CDR3 extends over 13 amino acids. Per the germline V gene, CDR1 is SGHAT and CDR2 is FQDESV (reference sequence). CDR3 DNA: TGTGCCAGCAGCCTAAGATCGCATCAGACCCAGTACTTC. Protein: CASSLRSHQTQYF.

The chain employs TRBV10-3 and TRBJ1-3; weak D call: TRBD1 (6 bases). The germline CDR1 and CDR2 sequences are ENHRY and SYGVKD. Trimming took 3 bases from V and 0 from J, leaving 15 bases between them. CDR3 length: 17 residues. Here the CDR3 DNA reads TGTGCCATCAGTGACTTGGACAGCACCTTCTCTGGAAACACCATATATTTT. As protein: CAISDLDSTFSGNTIYF.

Remarks on this clone: At the DNA level, this CDR3 is encoded by other sequences in the same sample as well. The DNA for the CDR3 is TGCGCCAGCAGCTTGTCCAGGGACTCCTACGAGCAGTACTTC. Translating gives CASSLSRDSYEQYF. This chain joins TRBV5-1 and TRBJ2-7, with a possible D match to TRBD1 (5 bases). Germline lookup yields CDR1 SGHRS and CDR2 YFSETQ. The CDR3 sequence is 14 residues long. The V and J ends lost 1 base and 0 bases respectively, with 8 bases between them.

V gene TRBV2 combines with J gene TRBJ1-1; perhaps TRBD1 as D (6 bases). Germline V gives CDR1 SNHLY, CDR2 FYNNEI. Trimming took 5 bases from V and 8 from J, leaving 15 bases between them. The CDR3 covers 13 residues. The CDR3 bases are TGTGCCAGCAGTCGAGGACAGCAGTTAGAAGCTTTCTTT. As protein: CASSRGQQLEAFF.

The chain uses TRBV5-1 and TRBJ2-7; 8 bases map to TRBD1. Losses at the gene ends were 5 bases for V and 2 bases for J; bases not matched to a gene: 9. CDR3 size: 15 residues. Germline V gene data show CDR1 as SGHRS and CDR2 as YFSETQ. The CDR3 reads CASRPGGTGAYEQYF. In DNA form, the CDR3 reads TGCGCCAGCAGACCAGGTGGGACAGGAGCCTACGAGCAGTACTTC.

The J gene is TRBJ2-1, the V gene TRBV6-5, with 8 positions matching TRBD1. Germline CDR1 and CDR2: MNHEY and SVGAGI. The CDR3 has 15 amino acids. Losses at the gene ends were 5 bases for V and 8 bases for J; bases not matched to a gene: 11. The CDR3 region is CASSLLRDRFDEQFF. The DNA for the CDR3 is TGTGCCAGCAGTCTACTCCGGGACAGGTTCGATGAGCAGTTCTTC.

As for this clone: A read error may account for a junction end that differs from germline. The chain joins TRBV7-3 to TRBJ2-2; no firm D call. The CDR3 spans 14 residues. The germline CDR1 and CDR2 sequences are SGHTA and FQGTGA. The CDR3 here is CASSVTLNTGELFF. The DNA for the CDR3 is TGTGCCAGCAGCGTAACACTGAACACCGGGGAGCTGTTTTTT. The complete variable domain, with remaining parts taken from reference TRBV7-3 and TRBJ2-2, reads GAGVSQTPSNKVTEKGKYVELRCDPISGHTALYWYRQSLGQGPEFLIYFQGTGAADDSGLPNDRFFAVRPEGSVSTLKIQRTERGDSAVYLCASSVTLNTGELFFGEGSRLTVL.

V and J are TRBV5-4 and TRBJ2-7; 8 positions match TRBD2. CDR3 size: 16 residues. Germline trimming cut 4 bases from V and 6 bases from J; bases unmatched to any gene: 15. Per germline, CDR1 SGHNT and CDR2 YYREEE (reference sequence). CDR3 in DNA: TGTGCCAGCAGCCTCCCGATAGCGGGATCCTTGAGCGAGCAGTACTTC. Translation: CASSLPIAGSLSEQYF.

The CDR3 sequence: CASSYLTEAFF. DNA for the CDR3: TGTGCCAGCAGTTATTTAACTGAAGCTTTCTTT. The chain recombines TRBV6-6 with TRBJ1-1; D unresolved. Trimming left V 3 bases short and J 5 bases short, with 4 bases between. Germline V gene lookup returns CDR1 MNHNY and CDR2 SVGAGI (reference sequence). This CDR3 is 11 amino acids long.

This CDR3 is CASTGTSGATDTQYF. Here the CDR3 DNA reads TGTGCCAGCACCGGGACTAGCGGGGCCACAGATACGCAGTATTTT. The chain carries TRBV6-5 and TRBJ2-3; 13 bases fit TRBD2. Losses at the gene ends were 7 bases for V and 2 bases for J; bases not matched to a gene: 3. The germline V gene has CDR1 MNHEY and CDR2 SVGAGI. This CDR3 is built from 15 residues.

This chain uses TRBV5-1 with TRBJ1-1, with a tentative D call TRBD1 (5 bases). The CDR3 length is 14 residues. Germline V gene sequence: CDR1 SGHRS, CDR2 YFSETQ. V dropped 4 bases and J dropped 2 bases, with 12 bases sitting between them. CDR3 nucleotides: TGCGCCAGCAGCGCCGACAGCACAAACACTGAAGCTTTCTTT. Amino acid sequence: CASSADSTNTEAFF.

This clone was detected once. This chain uses TRBV5-4 with TRBJ2-7; TRBD2 matches 9 bases. The germline V gene has CDR1 SGHNT and CDR2 YYREEE (reference sequence). This CDR3 has 15 residues. Trimming removed 2 bases from V and 5 bases from J; junction bases left unmatched: 8. CDR3: CASSLNAGGPNEQYF. The DNA of the CDR3 is TGTGCCAGCAGCTTAAACGCGGGAGGGCCTAACGAGCAGTACTTC. The full variable domain, completed using reference TRBV5-4 and TRBJ2-7, is ETGVTQSPTHLIKTRGQQVTLRCSSQSGHNTVSWYQQALGQGPQFIFQYYREEENGRGNFPPRFSGLQFPNYSSELNVNALELDDSALYLCASSLNAGGPNEQYFGPGTRLTVT.

V gene TRBV24-1 combines with J gene TRBJ1-2; D unclear. CDR1 is KGHDR and CDR2 is SFDVKD in the germline V gene. V was trimmed by 0 bases and J by 9 bases, leaving 7 bases between them. This CDR3 spans 12 amino acids. The CDR3 spells CATSDLESRYTF. The CDR3, as DNA: TGTGCCACCAGTGATTTGGAGAGCCGCTACACCTTC.

Comment on this clone: This may be a read error, as it is one base from a much larger clone. The chain couples TRBV7-8 to TRBJ1-5; 7 positions match TRBD1. Germline V gene data show CDR1 as SGHVS and CDR2 as FQNEAQ. This CDR3 is built from 13 residues. J gave up 5 bases and V 2 bases, and 0 bases lay outside the gene matches. CDR3 nucleotide sequence: TGTGCCAGCAGCTTACAGGGGGATCAGCCCCAGCATTTT. Its protein product is CASSLQGDQPQHF.

This chain joins TRBV5-1 and TRBJ2-3; TRBD2 is a possible D gene (6 bases). CDR3 size: 15 residues. The germline V gene has CDR1 SGHRS and CDR2 YFSETQ. Trimming removed 3 bases at V and 1 base at J, with 12 bases between. CDR3 protein: CASSSGERGTDTQYF. CDR3 DNA sequence: TGCGCCAGCAGCTCTGGGGAGCGGGGCACAGATACGCAGTATTTT.

This clone was seen a handful of times. This rearrangement joins TRBV4-2 to TRBJ2-5; 10 bases line up with TRBD2. The junction had 10 bases not matched to a gene; V was cut back by 0 bases and J by 3 bases. This CDR3 spans 18 amino acids. Germline V gene sequence: CDR1 LGHNA, CDR2 YNFKEQ. CDR3 protein: CASSQDRIITSGEETQYF. Written as DNA, the CDR3 is TGTGCCAGCAGCCAAGATCGAATAATCACTAGCGGGGAAGAGACCCAGTACTTC.

The chain has TRBV4-1 and TRBJ1-5; D is ambiguous. Trimming removed 0 bases from V and 1 base from J, with 10 bases in between. This CDR3 is built from 16 residues. Germline V gene sequence: CDR1 MGHRA, CDR2 YSYEKL. DNA of the CDR3: TGCGCCAGCAGCCAAGATCAGTCGGGGAGCAATCAGCCCCAGCATTTT. This translates into CASSQDQSGSNQPQHF.

The chain combines TRBV6-5 with TRBJ1-2; D is uncertain. Deletions cut 7 bases from V and 8 bases from J, with 17 bases between. Germline loops: CDR1 MNHEY, CDR2 SVGAGI. The CDR3 is 13 residues long. The CDR3 DNA reads TGTGCCAGCACCCTCGGGAGGGCCCAGGGCTACACCTTC. Its translation is CASTLGRAQGYTF.

The rearrangement joins TRBV30 to TRBJ2-7; 7 nucleotides match TRBD2. The V gene's germline CDR1 is GTSNPN and CDR2 SVGIG (reference sequence). The CDR3 has 14 residues. Trimming removed 4 bases from V and 5 bases from J; junction bases left unmatched: 11. The CDR3 coding sequence is TGTGCCTGGACTCGGGGGGAAGGGGCACACGAGCAGTACTTC. Translation: CAWTRGEGAHEQYF.